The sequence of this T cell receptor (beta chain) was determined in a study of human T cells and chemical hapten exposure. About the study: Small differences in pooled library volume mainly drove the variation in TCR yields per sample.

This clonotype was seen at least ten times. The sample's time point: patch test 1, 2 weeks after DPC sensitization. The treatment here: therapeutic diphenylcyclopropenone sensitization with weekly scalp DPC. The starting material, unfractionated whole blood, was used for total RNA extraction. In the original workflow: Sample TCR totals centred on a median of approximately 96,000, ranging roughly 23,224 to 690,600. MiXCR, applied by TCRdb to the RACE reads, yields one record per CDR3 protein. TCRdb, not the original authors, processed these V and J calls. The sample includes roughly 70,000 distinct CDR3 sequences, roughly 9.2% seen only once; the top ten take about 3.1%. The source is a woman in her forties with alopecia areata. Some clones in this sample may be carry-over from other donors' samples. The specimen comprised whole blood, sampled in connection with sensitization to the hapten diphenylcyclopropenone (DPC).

The CDR3 region has the DNA TGTGCCAGCAGCTTAGTATCAGGAGGGTCGTATGGCTACACCTTC. Translated: CASSLVSGGSYGYTF. J is TRBJ1-2 and V is TRBV7-9, with D unclear. The CDR3 contains 15 residues. From germline, CDR1 is SEHNR and CDR2 FQNEAQ (reference sequence). V shed 1 base and J shed 5 bases, with 14 bases lying between them.